A selection of T cell receptor beta chains follows, all from one sample in a study of T cells in Graves' hyperthyroidism and ophthalmopathy. Via MiXCR, TCRdb re-called the multiplex PCR reads, giving one row per CDR3 protein. This repertoire shows roughly 350,000 distinct CDR3 sequences, roughly an eighth found once; its top ten account for approximately 35%. Source material: blood. All receptors derive from a woman aged 40 to 50 with Graves' ophthalmopathy. The CDR3 runs from the conserved cysteine through the conserved F or W. Fields, in order: J gene, D gene, clone size, V gene, CDR3 protein, CDR3 DNA. D genes are given only for firm matches. Only part of the rows carry a size: once, few, many, or a class if the clone is expanded.

TRBJ1-2,TRBD1,few,TRBV29-1,CSVALTGYGYTF,TGCAGCGTTGCCCTGACAGGGTACGGCTACACCTTC
TRBJ2-7,.,few,TRBV6-9,CASTPPPTGPSSYEQYF,TGTGCCAGCACCCCCCCCCCCACAGGGCCGAGCTCCTACGAGCAGTACTTC
TRBJ1-1,TRBD1,many,TRBV2,CASSYDRVAEAFF,TGTGCCAGCAGTTACGACAGGGTGGCTGAAGCTTTCTTT
TRBJ2-6,TRBD2,.,TRBV7-9,CASSLLAGLVDGANVLTF,TGTGCCAGCAGCCTTCTAGCGGGCCTGGTCGATGGGGCCAACGTCCTGACTTTC
TRBJ2-7,.,.,TRBV28,CASNLGAYEQYF,TGTGCCAGCAACCTGGGTGCCTACGAGCAGTACTTC
TRBJ2-7,.,many,TRBV12-3/TRBV12-4,CASSFGLGYEQYF,TGTGCCAGCAGTTTTGGTTTGGGCTACGAGCAGTACTTC
TRBJ1-2,TRBD1,many,TRBV28,CASRDRAVGYTF,TGTGCCAGCAGGGACAGGGCAGTCGGCTACACCTTC
TRBJ2-1,TRBD2,many,TRBV28,CASRGTSGRYNEQFF,TGTGCCAGCAGGGGGACTAGCGGGAGGTACAATGAGCAGTTCTTC
TRBJ2-2,TRBD2,.,TRBV5-1,CASSFLAGDYTGELFF,TGCGCCAGCAGCTTTTTAGCGGGGGACTACACCGGGGAGCTGTTTTTT
TRBJ2-7,TRBD2,.,TRBV5-4,CASSLEGSGRGYEQYF,TGTGCCAGCAGCTTGGAGGGAAGCGGGAGGGGATACGAGCAGTACTTC
TRBJ2-7,TRBD1,many,TRBV7-2,CASSSGTGGYEQYF,TGTGCCAGCAGCTCCGGGACAGGGGGGTACGAGCAGTACTTC
TRBJ2-1,.,many,TRBV7-8,CASTPRKRAYNEQFF,TGTGCCAGCACACCACGCAAGCGGGCCTACAATGAGCAGTTCTTC
TRBJ2-3,TRBD2,many,TRBV7-8,CASSLAPEGGTSGRDTQYF,TGTGCCAGCAGCTTAGCGCCCGAGGGGGGGACTAGCGGGAGAGATACGCAGTATTTT
TRBJ2-3,.,.,TRBV2,CASSETNTDTQYF,TGTGCCAGCAGTGAAACAAACACAGATACGCAGTATTTT
TRBJ2-3,.,.,TRBV18,CVSSPSAFLEDTQYF,TGTGTCAGCTCACCATCGGCGTTTTTGGAAGATACGCAGTATTTT
TRBJ1-5,.,many,TRBV13,CASSLFRPGRGNQPQHF,TGTGCCAGCAGCTTATTCCGGCCAGGGAGAGGCAATCAGCCCCAGCATTTT
TRBJ2-7,.,many,TRBV29-1,CSADSSEGYEQYF,TGCAGCGCCGACAGTTCCGAGGGCTACGAGCAGTACTTC
TRBJ2-7,.,.,TRBV9,CASSVGDTYEQYF,TGTGCCAGCAGCGTTGGGGATACCTACGAGCAGTACTTC
TRBJ2-7,TRBD1,many,TRBV24-1,CATSDSEGQGPHEQYF,TGTGCCACCAGTGATTCTGAGGGACAGGGTCCCCACGAGCAGTACTTC
TRBJ2-3,.,many,TRBV28,CASSGYGATDTQYF,TGTGCCAGCAGCGGCTACGGAGCTACAGATACGCAGTATTTT